What follows are 8 T cell receptor beta chains derived from one specimen sequenced in a study of T cell responses to AZD1222 COVID-19 vaccine (dated by TCRdb to about 2021). The protocol used for the library was the immunoSEQ multiplex PCR assay. The clones in this table, taken by TCRdb from immuneACCESS, are in-frame only. Not every clone is retained; where verified, under half of the shortfall comes from an unresolved V gene, and the cause of the rest is unknown. For this sample there are about 160,000 clones; more than 85% appear just once. Of the sample, about 3.3% is held by the ten largest clones. This specimen's time point label, interpreted: about 28 days (+/-7) after the second vaccine dose. Sequencing used peripheral blood, obtained 28 days after the second AZD1222 dose. The receptors were gathered from an adult who received the AZD1222 COVID-19 vaccine.

V is TRBV11-3 and J is TRBJ2-7; TRBD1 matches 9 bases. Germline values: CDR1 SGHNT, CDR2 YENEEA. The CDR3 covers 15 residues. V lost 5 bases, J lost 4 bases, and 9 bases stayed unmatched. CDR3 sequence reads: CASSPQTGGTYEQYF. In nucleotides, the CDR3 is TGTGCCAGCAGCCCACAGACAGGGGGTACGTACGAGCAGTACTTC.

The chain is built from TRBV7-6 and TRBJ1-3; D is possibly TRBD1 (5 bases). Germline V gene lookup returns CDR1 SGHVS and CDR2 FNYEAQ. Trimming took off 7 bases at V and 4 bases at J, with 17 bases between the two ends. The CDR3 is made up of 15 amino acids. The CDR3 loop reads CASTQTGEGGNTIYF. In DNA form, the CDR3 reads TGTGCCAGCACCCAGACGGGTGAGGGGGGAAACACCATATATTTT.

The chain links TRBV5-1 to TRBJ1-1; 7 bases fit TRBD1. The CDR3 sequence is 14 residues long. Germline V lookup: CDR1 SGHRS, CDR2 YFSETQ. With V trimmed by 2 bases and J by 5 bases, 6 bases remained unmatched. In nucleotides, the CDR3 is TGCGCCAGCAGCTTACAGGGGATAGGTACTGAAGCTTTCTTT. Protein: CASSLQGIGTEAFF.

This clone was seen a single time. The chain employs TRBV9 and TRBJ2-1, with 11 bases matching TRBD2. Germline CDR1 reads SGDLS; CDR2 reads YYNGEE. There are 16 residues in the CDR3. The V segment lost 4 bases and the J segment 5 bases; nucleotides outside the gene matches: 8. The chain's CDR3 is CASSPVSGRAHNEQFF. CDR3 sequence (DNA): TGTGCCAGCAGCCCTGTTAGCGGGAGGGCTCACAATGAGCAGTTCTTC.

The chain combines TRBV7-9 with TRBJ2-5, with 8 nucleotides matching TRBD1. Germline V gene sequence: CDR1 SEHNR, CDR2 FQNEAQ (reference sequence). V gave up 5 bases and J gave up 4 bases; unmatched junction bases: 9. The CDR3 extends over 15 amino acids. The CDR3 sequence is CASSLGTGRRETQYF. The CDR3 DNA reads TGTGCCAGCAGCCTAGGGACAGGCCGACGAGAGACCCAGTACTTC.

This chain connects TRBV5-1 to TRBJ1-5; 9 bases are a match to TRBD1. CDR1 is SGHRS and CDR2 is YFSETQ in the germline V gene. Trimming took 6 bases from V and 4 from J; bases not matched to a gene: 8. CDR3 length: 15 residues. In DNA form, the CDR3 reads TGCGCCAGCACTCCAACAGGGGGCCGGAATCAGCCCCAGCATTTT. Amino acids: CASTPTGGRNQPQHF.

The chain has TRBV15 and TRBJ2-6; D remains ambiguous. Trimming shortened V by 0 bases and J by 0 bases, and 3 bases separated the two germline ends. Germline V gene lookup returns CDR1 LNHNV and CDR2 YYDKDF (reference sequence). The CDR3 runs 15 residues. CDR3 protein: CATSRDLSGANVLTF. CDR3 in DNA: TGTGCCACCAGCAGAGACCTCTCTGGGGCCAACGTCCTGACTTTC.

This chain uses TRBV25-1 with TRBJ1-5; tentative D call: TRBD1 (5 bases). Per the germline V gene, CDR1 is MGHDK and CDR2 is SYGVNS. CDR3 size: 15 residues. V lost 3 bases to trimming and J lost 4 bases, with 13 bases between them. As DNA, the CDR3 is TGTGCCAGCAGTGATTCCGACAAGGGGAATCAGCCCCAGCATTTT. It yields the protein CASSDSDKGNQPQHF.